This is a list of T cell receptor beta chains from one sample in a study of cytomegalovirus exposure and HLA in healthy donors. TCRdb's table, derived via immunoSEQ multiplex PCR, lists solely in-frame clones and lacks some. The sample holds more than 95,000 clones; 79% are singletons and the top ten take 4%. Material for sequencing was PBMCs. These TCRs come from a man aged 45-65 years in good health and CMV-seropositive. The CDR3 runs from the conserved cysteine through the conserved F or W. A D gene is named only where the DNA matches it firmly. Only part of the rows carry a size: once, few, many, or a class if the clone is expanded.

cdr3_nt: TGTGCCTCCCGAAGCGGGACGGTGGCCCAGTACTTC
cdr3_aa: CASRSGTVAQYF
clone_size: -
d_call: TRBD2
v_call: TRBV30
j_call: TRBJ2-5

cdr3_nt: TGTGCCAGCAGTATCACAGGGGGTTCGGGTTACGAGCAGTACTTC
cdr3_aa: CASSITGGSGYEQYF
clone_size: -
d_call: TRBD1
v_call: TRBV28
j_call: TRBJ2-7

cdr3_nt: TGTGCCAGCAGTCTTGACAGGGCTATTAGCACAGATACGCAGTATTTT
cdr3_aa: CASSLDRAISTDTQYF
clone_size: -
d_call: TRBD1
v_call: TRBV28
j_call: TRBJ2-3

cdr3_nt: TGTGCCAGCAGCACTTCGAGACAGGGGGGTAGTAGCGGCCAACCAGCGGGGGACGAGCAGTACTTC
cdr3_aa: CASSTSRQGGSSGQPAGDEQYF
clone_size: -
d_call: -
v_call: TRBV21-1
j_call: TRBJ2-7

cdr3_nt: TGTGCCAGCTCACTCGGAACCACAGGGTCCATTCAGTACTTC
cdr3_aa: CASSLGTTGSIQYF
clone_size: -
d_call: -
v_call: TRBV18
j_call: TRBJ2-4

cdr3_nt: TGTGCCAGCAGCTTAGAACTAGTCACAGATACGCAGTATTTT
cdr3_aa: CASSLELVTDTQYF
clone_size: -
d_call: -
v_call: TRBV7-2
j_call: TRBJ2-3

cdr3_nt: TGCGCCAGCAGCTTGTTACTCGCGGACTCCTACAATGAGCAGTTCTTC
cdr3_aa: CASSLLLADSYNEQFF
clone_size: -
d_call: -
v_call: TRBV5-1
j_call: TRBJ2-1

cdr3_nt: TGCGCCAGCAGCGCCACCAGCGCGGATGAGCAGTTCTTC
cdr3_aa: CASSATSADEQFF
clone_size: once
d_call: -
v_call: TRBV4-3
j_call: TRBJ2-1

cdr3_nt: TGTGCCAGCAGCCTGGGGACAGGGAAAAAAAAATACGAGCAGTACTTC
cdr3_aa: CASSLGTGKKKYEQYF
clone_size: -
d_call: TRBD1
v_call: TRBV5-4
j_call: TRBJ2-7

cdr3_nt: TGTGCCAGCAGTGTACCTCCGGGACACTTGAACACTGAAGCTTTCTTT
cdr3_aa: CASSVPPGHLNTEAFF
clone_size: few
d_call: -
v_call: TRBV2
j_call: TRBJ1-1

cdr3_nt: TGCGCCAGCAGCTTCGCAGGGGAACGCACAGATACGCAGTATTTT
cdr3_aa: CASSFAGERTDTQYF
clone_size: -
d_call: -
v_call: TRBV5-1
j_call: TRBJ2-3

cdr3_nt: TGTGCCAGCAGCCCCGGGACAGAAGAGACCCAGTACTTC
cdr3_aa: CASSPGTEETQYF
clone_size: -
d_call: TRBD1
v_call: TRBV5-4
j_call: TRBJ2-5

cdr3_nt: TGTGCCAGCAGCCGAGCCGGGGGGGATGAGCAGTTCTTC
cdr3_aa: CASSRAGGDEQFF
clone_size: few
d_call: TRBD2
v_call: TRBV7-3
j_call: TRBJ2-1